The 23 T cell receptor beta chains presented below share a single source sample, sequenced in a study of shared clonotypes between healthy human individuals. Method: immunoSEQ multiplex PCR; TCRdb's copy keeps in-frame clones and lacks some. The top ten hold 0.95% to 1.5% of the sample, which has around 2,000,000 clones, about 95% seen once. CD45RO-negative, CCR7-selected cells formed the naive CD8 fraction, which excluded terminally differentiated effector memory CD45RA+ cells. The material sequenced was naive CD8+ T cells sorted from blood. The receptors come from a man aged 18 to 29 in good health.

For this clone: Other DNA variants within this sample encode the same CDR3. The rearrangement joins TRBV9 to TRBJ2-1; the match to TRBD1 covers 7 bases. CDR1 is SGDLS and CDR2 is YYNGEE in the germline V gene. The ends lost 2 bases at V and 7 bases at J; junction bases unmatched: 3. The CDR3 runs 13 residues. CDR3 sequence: CASSVGDSNEQFF. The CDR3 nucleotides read TGTGCCAGCAGCGTGGGGGACAGTAATGAGCAGTTCTTC. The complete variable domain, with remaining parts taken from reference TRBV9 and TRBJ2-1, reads DSGVTQTPKHLITATGQRVTLRCSPRSGDLSVYWYQQSLDQGLQFLIQYYNGEERAKGNILERFSAQQFPDLHSELNLSSLELGDSALYFCASSVGDSNEQFFGPGTRLTVL.

The DNA of the CDR3 is TGCGCCAGCAGCCCAGGGACCTACAACACCATATATTTT. It is translated as CASSPGTYNTIYF. The chain employs TRBV4-1 and TRBJ1-3; maybe TRBD1 (5 bases). V lost 4 bases to trimming and J lost 7 bases, with 11 bases between them. Germline V gene data show CDR1 as MGHRA and CDR2 as YSYEKL. The CDR3 has 13 amino acids.

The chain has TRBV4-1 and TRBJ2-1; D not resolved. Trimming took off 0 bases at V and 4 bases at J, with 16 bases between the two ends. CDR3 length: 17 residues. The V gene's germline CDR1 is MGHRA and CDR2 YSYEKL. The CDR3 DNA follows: TGCGCCAGCAGCCAAGATCAGGCATCTGCCCTGTACAATGAGCAGTTCTTC. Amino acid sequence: CASSQDQASALYNEQFF.

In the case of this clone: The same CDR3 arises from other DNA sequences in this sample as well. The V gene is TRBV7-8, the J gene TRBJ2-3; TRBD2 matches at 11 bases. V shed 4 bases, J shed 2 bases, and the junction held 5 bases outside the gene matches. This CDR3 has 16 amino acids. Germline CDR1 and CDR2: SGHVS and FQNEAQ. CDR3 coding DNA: TGTGCCAGCAGCTCGAGACTAGCGGGAAACACAGATACGCAGTATTTT. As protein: CASSSRLAGNTDTQYF.

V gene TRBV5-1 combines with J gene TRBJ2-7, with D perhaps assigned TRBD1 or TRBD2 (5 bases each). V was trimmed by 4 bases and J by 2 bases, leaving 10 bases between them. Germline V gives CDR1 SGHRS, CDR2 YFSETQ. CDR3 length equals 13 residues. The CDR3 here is CASSGRDPYEQYF. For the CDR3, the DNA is TGCGCCAGCAGCGGCCGGGACCCCTACGAGCAGTACTTC. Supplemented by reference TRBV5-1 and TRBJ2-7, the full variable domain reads KAGVTQTPRYLIKTRGQQVTLSCSPISGHRSVSWYQQTPGQGLQFLFEYFSETQRNKGNFPGRFSGRQFSNSRSEMNVSTLELGDSALYLCASSGRDPYEQYFGPGTRLTVT.

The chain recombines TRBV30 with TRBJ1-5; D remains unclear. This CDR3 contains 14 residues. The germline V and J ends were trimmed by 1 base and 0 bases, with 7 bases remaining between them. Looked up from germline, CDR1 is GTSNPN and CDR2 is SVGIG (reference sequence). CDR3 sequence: CAWSEENSNQPQHF. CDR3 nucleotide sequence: TGTGCCTGGAGTGAGGAGAATAGCAATCAGCCCCAGCATTTT. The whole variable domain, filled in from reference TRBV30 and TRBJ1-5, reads SQTIHQWPATLVQPVGSPLSLECTVEGTSNPNLYWYRQAAGRGLQLLFYSVGIGQISSEVPQNLSASRPQDRQFILSSKKLLLSDSGFYLCAWSEENSNQPQHFGDGTRLSIL.

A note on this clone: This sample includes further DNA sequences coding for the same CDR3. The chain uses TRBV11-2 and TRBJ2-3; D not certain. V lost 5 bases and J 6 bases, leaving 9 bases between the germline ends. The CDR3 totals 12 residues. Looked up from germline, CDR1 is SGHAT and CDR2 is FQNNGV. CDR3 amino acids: CASSPDGDTQYF. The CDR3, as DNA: TGTGCCAGCAGCCCCGACGGGGATACGCAGTATTTT.

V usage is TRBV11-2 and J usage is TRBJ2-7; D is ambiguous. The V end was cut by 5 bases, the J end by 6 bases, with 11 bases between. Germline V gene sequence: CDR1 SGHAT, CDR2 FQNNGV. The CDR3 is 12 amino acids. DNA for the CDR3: TGTGCCAGCAGCCAGAACTCGGGCGAGCAGTACTTC. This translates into CASSQNSGEQYF.

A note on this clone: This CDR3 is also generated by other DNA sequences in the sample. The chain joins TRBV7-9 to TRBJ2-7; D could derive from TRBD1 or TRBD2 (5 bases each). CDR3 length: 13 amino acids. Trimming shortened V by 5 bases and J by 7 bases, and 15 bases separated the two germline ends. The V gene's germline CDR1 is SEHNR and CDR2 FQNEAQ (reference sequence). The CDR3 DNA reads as TGTGCCAGCAGCCTGGGGACGGGGTGGGAGCAGTACTTC. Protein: CASSLGTGWEQYF.

Here the CDR3 DNA reads TGCGCCAGCAGCTTGACCCCCACTGAAGCTTTCTTT. It encodes CASSLTPTEAFF. This sequence joins TRBV5-1 and TRBJ1-1; D unresolved. The CDR3 extends over 12 amino acids. Germline V gene lookup returns CDR1 SGHRS and CDR2 YFSETQ. V was pared by 1 base and J by 4 bases, with 5 bases between.

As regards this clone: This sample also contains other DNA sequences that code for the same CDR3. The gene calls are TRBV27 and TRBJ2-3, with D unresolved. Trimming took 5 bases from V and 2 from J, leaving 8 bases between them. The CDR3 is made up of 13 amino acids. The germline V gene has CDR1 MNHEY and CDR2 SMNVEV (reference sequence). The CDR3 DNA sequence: TGTGCCAGCAGTCCCACATTCACAGATACGCAGTATTTT. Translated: CASSPTFTDTQYF.

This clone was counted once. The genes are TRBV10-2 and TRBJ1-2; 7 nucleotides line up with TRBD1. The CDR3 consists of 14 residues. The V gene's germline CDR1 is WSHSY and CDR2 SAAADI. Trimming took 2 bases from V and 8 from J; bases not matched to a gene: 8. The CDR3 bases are TGCGCCAGCAGTGAGCTCGCGGGGACAGACGGCTACACCTTC. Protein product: CASSELAGTDGYTF.

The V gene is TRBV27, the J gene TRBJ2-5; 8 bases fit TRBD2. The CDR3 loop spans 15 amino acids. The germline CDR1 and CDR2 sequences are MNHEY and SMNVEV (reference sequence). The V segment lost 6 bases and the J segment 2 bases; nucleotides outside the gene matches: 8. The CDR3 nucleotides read TGTGCCAGCAGAACCGGGACTAGGGGGCAAGAGACCCAGTACTTC. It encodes CASRTGTRGQETQYF.

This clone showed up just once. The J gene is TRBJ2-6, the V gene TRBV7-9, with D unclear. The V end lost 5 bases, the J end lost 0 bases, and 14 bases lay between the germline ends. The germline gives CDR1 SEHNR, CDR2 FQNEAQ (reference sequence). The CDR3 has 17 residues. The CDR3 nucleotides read TGTGCCAGCAGCCCCCCCCACGGAGCCTCTGGGGCCAACGTCCTGACTTTC. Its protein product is CASSPPHGASGANVLTF.

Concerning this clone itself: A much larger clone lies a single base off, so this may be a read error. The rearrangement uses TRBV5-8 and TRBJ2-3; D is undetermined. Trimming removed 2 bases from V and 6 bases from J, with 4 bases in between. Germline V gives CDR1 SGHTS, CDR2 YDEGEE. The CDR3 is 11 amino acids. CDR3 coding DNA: TGTGCCAGCAGCTTAGGGGATACGCAGTATTTT. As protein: CASSLGDTQYF. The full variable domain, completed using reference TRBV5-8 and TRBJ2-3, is EAGVTQSPTHLIKTRGQQATLRCSPISGHTSVYWYQQALGLGLQFLLWYDEGEERNRGNFPPRFSGRQFPNYSSELNVNALELEDSALYLCASSLGDTQYFGPGTRLTVL.

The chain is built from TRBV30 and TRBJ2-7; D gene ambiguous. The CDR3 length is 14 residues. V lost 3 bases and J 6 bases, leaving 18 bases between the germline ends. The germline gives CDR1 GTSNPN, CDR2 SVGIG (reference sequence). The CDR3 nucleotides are TGTGCCTGGAGCATCGCGGACCCCCTAGGCGAGCAGTACTTC. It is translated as CAWSIADPLGEQYF.

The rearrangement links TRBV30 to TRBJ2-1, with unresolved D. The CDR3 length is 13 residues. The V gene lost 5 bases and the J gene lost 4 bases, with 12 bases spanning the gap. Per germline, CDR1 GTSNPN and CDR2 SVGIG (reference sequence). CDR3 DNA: TGTGCCTGGGGAACAGCGTTGTACAATGAGCAGTTCTTC. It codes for CAWGTALYNEQFF.

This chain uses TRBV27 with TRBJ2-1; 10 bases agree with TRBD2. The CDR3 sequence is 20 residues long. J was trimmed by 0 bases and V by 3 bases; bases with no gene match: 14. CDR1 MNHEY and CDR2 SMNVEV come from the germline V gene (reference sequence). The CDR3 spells CASSLITPSGGPSSYNEQFF. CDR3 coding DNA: TGTGCCAGCAGTTTGATAACACCTAGCGGGGGTCCCAGCTCCTACAATGAGCAGTTCTTC.

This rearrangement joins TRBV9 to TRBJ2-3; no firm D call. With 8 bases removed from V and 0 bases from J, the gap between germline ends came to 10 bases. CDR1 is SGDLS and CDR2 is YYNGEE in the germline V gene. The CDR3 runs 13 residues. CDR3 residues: CASQRHSTDTQYF. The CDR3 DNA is TGTGCCAGTCAGCGCCACAGCACAGATACGCAGTATTTT.

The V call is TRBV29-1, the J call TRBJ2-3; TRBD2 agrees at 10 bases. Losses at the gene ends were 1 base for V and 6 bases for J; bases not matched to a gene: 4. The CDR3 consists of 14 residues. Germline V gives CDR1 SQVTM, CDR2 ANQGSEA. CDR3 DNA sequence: TGCAGCGTTGAAGCTAGCGGGGGTGGGGATACGCAGTATTTT. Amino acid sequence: CSVEASGGGDTQYF.

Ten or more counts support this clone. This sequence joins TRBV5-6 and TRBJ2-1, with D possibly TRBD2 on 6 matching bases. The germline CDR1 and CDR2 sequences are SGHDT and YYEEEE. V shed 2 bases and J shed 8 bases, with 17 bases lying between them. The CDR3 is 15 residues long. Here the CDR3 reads CASSFQRGTVDEQFF. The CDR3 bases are TGTGCCAGCAGCTTTCAGCGCGGGACGGTCGATGAGCAGTTCTTC.

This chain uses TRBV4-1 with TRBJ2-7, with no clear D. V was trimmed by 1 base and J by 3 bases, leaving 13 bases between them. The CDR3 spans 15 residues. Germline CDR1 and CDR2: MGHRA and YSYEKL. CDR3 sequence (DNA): TGCGCCAGCAGCCAAGCTAGGTACCAGTACTACGAGCAGTACTTC. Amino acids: CASSQARYQYYEQYF.

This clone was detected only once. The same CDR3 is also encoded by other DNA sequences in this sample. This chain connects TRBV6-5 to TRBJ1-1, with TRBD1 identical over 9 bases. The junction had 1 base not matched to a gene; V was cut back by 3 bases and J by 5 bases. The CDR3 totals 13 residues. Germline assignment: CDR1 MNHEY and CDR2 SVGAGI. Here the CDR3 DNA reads TGTGCCAGCAGTTATGGGACAGGGACTGAAGCTTTCTTT. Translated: CASSYGTGTEAFF.